What follows are 2 T cell receptor beta chains derived from one specimen sequenced in a study of cytomegalovirus exposure and HLA in healthy donors. The method was immunoSEQ multiplex PCR; TCRdb's version includes in-frame clones alone and lacks a portion of them. Of approximately 120,000 clones listed, about 89% are singletons. The sample was PBMCs. Receptors were obtained from a woman under 30 in good health and CMV-seronegative.

As regards this clone: Other DNA sequences in the sample encode the same CDR3. The chain carries TRBV28 and TRBJ2-7; TRBD1 matches at 8 bases. Germline lookup yields CDR1 MDHEN and CDR2 SYDVKM. The trim removed 3 bases at V and 0 bases at J, leaving 1 base unmatched. CDR3 length: 14 amino acids. The CDR3 nucleotides read TGTGCCAGCAGTTTGACAGGGGACTCCTACGAGCAGTACTTC. Translated, it gives CASSLTGDSYEQYF.

The rearrangement joins TRBV2 to TRBJ2-5, with D maybe TRBD2 (5 bases). The germline CDR1 and CDR2 sequences are SNHLY and FYNNEI. The CDR3 sequence is 14 residues long. V lost 1 base to trimming and J lost 4 bases, with 10 bases between them. In DNA form, the CDR3 reads TGTGCCAGCAGTGAAGGAGGGATCCGAGAGACCCAGTACTTC. It yields the protein CASSEGGIRETQYF.